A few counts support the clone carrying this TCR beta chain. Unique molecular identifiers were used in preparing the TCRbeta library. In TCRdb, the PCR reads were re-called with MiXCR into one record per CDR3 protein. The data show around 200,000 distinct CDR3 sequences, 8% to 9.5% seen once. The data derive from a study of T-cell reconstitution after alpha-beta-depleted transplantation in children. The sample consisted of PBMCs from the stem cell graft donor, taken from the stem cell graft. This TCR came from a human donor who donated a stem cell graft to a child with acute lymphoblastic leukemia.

The CDR3 bases are TGCAGCGTTGTTCATCCAGGGGAAGCTTTCTTT. Translating gives CSVVHPGEAFF. The rearrangement uses TRBV29-1 and TRBJ1-1; D is possibly TRBD1 (5 bases). The germline V gene has CDR1 SQVTM and CDR2 ANQGSEA. The CDR3 is 11 amino acids. With 4 bases removed from V and 8 bases from J, the gap between germline ends came to 11 bases.